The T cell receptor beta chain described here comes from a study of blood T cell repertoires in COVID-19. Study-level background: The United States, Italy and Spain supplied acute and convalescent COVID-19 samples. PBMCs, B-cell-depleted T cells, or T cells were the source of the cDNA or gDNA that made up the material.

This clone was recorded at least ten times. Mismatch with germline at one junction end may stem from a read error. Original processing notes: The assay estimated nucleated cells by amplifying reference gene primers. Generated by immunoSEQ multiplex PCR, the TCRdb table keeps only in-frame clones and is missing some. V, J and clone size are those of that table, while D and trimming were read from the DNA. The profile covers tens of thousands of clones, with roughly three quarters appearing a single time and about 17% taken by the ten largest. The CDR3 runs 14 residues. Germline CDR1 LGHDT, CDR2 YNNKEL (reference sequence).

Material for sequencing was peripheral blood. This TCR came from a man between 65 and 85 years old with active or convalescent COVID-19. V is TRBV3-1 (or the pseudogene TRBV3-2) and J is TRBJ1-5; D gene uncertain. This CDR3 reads CASSKEYSNQPQHF. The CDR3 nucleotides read TGTGCCAGCAGCAAAGAGTATAGCAATCAGCCCCAGCATTTT.